Below, one TCR beta chain is given with its context. Vbeta (60) and Jbeta (13) primers were used in the PCR. TCRdb's table, derived via immunoSEQ multiplex PCR, lists solely in-frame clones and lacks some. The data hold approximately 72,000 clones, with 65% to 80% observed a single time. These data belong to a study of cytomegalovirus exposure and HLA in healthy donors. The CDR3 is 18 amino acids. Trimming took 5 bases from V and 1 from J; bases not matched to a gene: 11. Germline V gene lookup returns CDR1 SGHAT and CDR2 FQDESV (reference sequence). Sequencing used PBMCs. The chain carries TRBV11-1 and TRBJ2-5; 12 nucleotides line up with TRBD2. This sequence was found in a man aged 35 to 55 in good health and CMV-seropositive. The chain's CDR3 is CASSPSSMTSGGQETQYF. The CDR3 nucleotides are TGTGCCAGCAGCCCATCTAGTATGACTAGCGGGGGCCAAGAGACCCAGTACTTC.